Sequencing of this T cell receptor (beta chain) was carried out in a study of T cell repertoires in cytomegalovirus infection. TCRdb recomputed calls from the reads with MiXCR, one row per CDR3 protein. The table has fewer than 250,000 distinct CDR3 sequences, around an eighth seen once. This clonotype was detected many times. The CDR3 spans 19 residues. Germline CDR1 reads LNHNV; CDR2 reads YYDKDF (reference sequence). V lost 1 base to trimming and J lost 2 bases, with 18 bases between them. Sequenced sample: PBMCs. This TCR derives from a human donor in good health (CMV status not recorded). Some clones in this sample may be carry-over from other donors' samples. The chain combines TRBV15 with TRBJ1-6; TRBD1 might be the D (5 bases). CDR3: CATSRGGAGLEAYNSPLHF. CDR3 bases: TGTGCCACCAGCAGAGGTGGGGCAGGGCTTGAGGCCTATAATTCACCCCTCCACTTT.